This is a list of T cell receptor beta chains from one sample in a study of neoadjuvant anti-PD-1 for oral cavity cancer. The method was immunoSEQ multiplex PCR; TCRdb's version includes in-frame clones alone and lacks a portion of them. The table lists roughly 15,000 clones, 70% to 75% of them singletons, with 2.5% to 3% in the top ten. The sequenced sample was PBMCs, obtained after nivolumab (anti-PD-1) treatment. These receptors all stem from a person between 40 and 85 years old with oral cavity squamous cell carcinoma. The CDR3 runs from the conserved cysteine through the conserved F or W. D genes are given only for firm matches. Size is stated for part of the rows, as once, few or many counts, or as a class when the clone is expanded.

v_call,j_call,clone_size,d_call,cdr3_nt,cdr3_aa
TRBV5-4,TRBJ2-1,NA,TRBD1,TGTGCCAGCAGCTTGGCCGTCTCTTCCCCCGGGACAGGGGGGAATGAGCAGTTCTTC,CASSLAVSSPGTGGNEQFF
TRBV10-3,TRBJ2-7,NA,NA,TGTGCCATCAGTGAGTCGGAGGGGCGCGGATACGAGCAGTACTTC,CAISESEGRGYEQYF
TRBV5-8,TRBJ1-1,NA,TRBD1,TGTGCCAGCAGCATGCCGGGGGCAGGGGGCACTGAAGCTTTCTTT,CASSMPGAGGTEAFF
TRBV10-2,TRBJ1-1,NA,NA,TGCGCCAGCAGTCGGCAGGGGTACGACACTGAAGCTTTCTTT,CASSRQGYDTEAFF
TRBV7-9,TRBJ2-5,NA,NA,TGTGCCAGCAGCTTAGTTGGAGGGACAGAAGAGACCCAGTACTTC,CASSLVGGTEETQYF
TRBV9,TRBJ2-3,NA,NA,TGTGCCAGCAGCGACGGGGGCGCAGATACGCAGTATTTT,CASSDGGADTQYF
TRBV11-3,TRBJ2-3,NA,NA,TGTGCCAGCAGCTTAGGGCAGGGGATCGCAGATACGCAGTATTTT,CASSLGQGIADTQYF
TRBV10-3,TRBJ2-2,NA,TRBD2,TGTGCCATCAGGGGACTAGCGGGAGTAGGGGAGCTGTTTTTT,CAIRGLAGVGELFF
TRBV11-2,TRBJ2-1,medium-sized,NA,TGTGCCAGCAGCTTAGAAGCAACCTGGGGCAATGAGCAGTTCTTC,CASSLEATWGNEQFF
TRBV13,TRBJ2-1,NA,NA,TGTGCCTCCAGCGTTCTCCAAGGGGGGCCGGATTACAATGAGCAGTTCTTC,CASSVLQGGPDYNEQFF